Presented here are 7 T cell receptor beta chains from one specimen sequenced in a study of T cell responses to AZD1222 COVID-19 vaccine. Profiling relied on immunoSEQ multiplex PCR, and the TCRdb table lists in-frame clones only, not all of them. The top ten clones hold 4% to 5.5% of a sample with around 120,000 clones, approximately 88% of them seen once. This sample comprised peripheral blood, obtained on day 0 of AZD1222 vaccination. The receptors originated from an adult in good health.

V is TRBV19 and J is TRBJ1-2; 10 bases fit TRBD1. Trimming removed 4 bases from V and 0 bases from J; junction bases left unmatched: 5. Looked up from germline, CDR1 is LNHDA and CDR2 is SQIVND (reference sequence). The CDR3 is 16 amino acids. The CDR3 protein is CASSKTGGGPNYGYTF. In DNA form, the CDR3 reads TGTGCCAGTAGTAAGACAGGGGGCGGCCCTAACTATGGCTACACCTTC.

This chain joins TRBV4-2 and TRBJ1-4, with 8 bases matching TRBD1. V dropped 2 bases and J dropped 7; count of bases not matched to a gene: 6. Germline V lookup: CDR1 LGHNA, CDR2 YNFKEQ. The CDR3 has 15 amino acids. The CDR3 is CASSQTGGVGEKLFF. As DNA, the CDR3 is TGTGCCAGCAGCCAAACAGGGGGAGTAGGTGAAAAACTGTTTTTT.

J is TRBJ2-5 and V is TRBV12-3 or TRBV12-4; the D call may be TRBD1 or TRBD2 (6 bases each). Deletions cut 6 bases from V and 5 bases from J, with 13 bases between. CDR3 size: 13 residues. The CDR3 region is CASSRLGGETQYF. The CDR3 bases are TGTGCCAGCAGCCGGCTGGGGGGCGAGACCCAGTACTTC.

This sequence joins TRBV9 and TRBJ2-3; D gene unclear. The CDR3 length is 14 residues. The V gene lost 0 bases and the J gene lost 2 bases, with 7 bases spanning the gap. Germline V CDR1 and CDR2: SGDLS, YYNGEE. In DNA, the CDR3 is TGTGCCAGCAGCGTAGGGGGTTCCACAGATACGCAGTATTTT. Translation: CASSVGGSTDTQYF.

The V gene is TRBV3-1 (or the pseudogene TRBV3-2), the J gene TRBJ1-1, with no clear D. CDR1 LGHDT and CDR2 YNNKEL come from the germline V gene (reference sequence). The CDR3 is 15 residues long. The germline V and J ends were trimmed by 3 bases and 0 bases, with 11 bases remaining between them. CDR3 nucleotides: TGTGCCAGCAGCCAGTACGGAGAGGTGAACACTGAAGCTTTCTTT. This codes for CASSQYGEVNTEAFF.

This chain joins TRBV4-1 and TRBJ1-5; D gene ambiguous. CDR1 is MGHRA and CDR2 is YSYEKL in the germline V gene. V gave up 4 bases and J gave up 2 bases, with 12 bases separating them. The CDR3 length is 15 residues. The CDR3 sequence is CASSRGLFGNQPQHF. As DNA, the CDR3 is TGCGCCAGCAGCCGCGGGCTGTTTGGCAATCAGCCCCAGCATTTT.

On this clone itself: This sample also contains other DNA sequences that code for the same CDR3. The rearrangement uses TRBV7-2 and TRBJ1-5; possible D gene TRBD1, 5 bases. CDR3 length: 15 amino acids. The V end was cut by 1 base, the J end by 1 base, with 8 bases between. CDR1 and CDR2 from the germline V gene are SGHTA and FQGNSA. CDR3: CASSLGGVSNQPQHF. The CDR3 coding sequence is TGTGCCAGCAGCTTAGGAGGGGTAAGCAATCAGCCCCAGCATTTT.